Sequencing of this T cell receptor (beta chain) was carried out in a study of OX40 agonist ivuxolimab in advanced cancers. Study conclusions and caveats: At 0.1 to 3.0 mg/kg, clonal expansion of CD4+ and CD8+ blood T cells had occurred by week 6.

Sequencing was performed with immunoSEQ multiplex PCR; in TCRdb, only in-frame clones are kept and a portion is missing. The profile shows over 90,000 clones, roughly 95% of them singletons. V was cut by 3 bases and J by 1 base, with 7 bases left in between. Germline lookup yields CDR1 SGHTA and CDR2 FQGNSA. The CDR3 contains 13 residues. This clone was seen only a few times. The antigen remains unidentified. The TCR was taken from an adult with an advanced solid tumor such as melanoma, head and neck, liver or kidney cancer. The chain uses TRBV7-2 and TRBJ2-7; D unresolved. The sample consisted of CD4+ or CD8+ T cells sorted from blood, taken in a trial of the OX40 agonist ivuxolimab. CDR3 amino acids: CASSFTRSYEQYF. The CDR3 DNA follows: TGTGCCAGCAGCTTTACTCGTTCCTACGAGCAGTACTTC.